This T cell receptor beta chain was captured by sequencing in a study of HIV-infected children after antiretroviral therapy interruption. RNA-based 3' RACE libraries used unique molecular identifiers. TCRdb re-analysed the 3' RACE reads in MiXCR, keeping a single row per CDR3 protein. The repertoire holds fewer than 100,000 distinct CDR3 sequences, with 6.9% as singletons. The treatment was: PENTA 11 planned treatment interruption arm or continuous ART arm. This clonotype was seen at least ten times. CDR1 and CDR2 (germline): SGHNT, YYREEE (reference sequence). This CDR3 region has 13 residues. V dropped 2 bases and J dropped 1 base, with 6 bases sitting between them.

The source of this sequence is a pool of human donors with HIV. The chain recombines TRBV5-4 with TRBJ1-1; D call uncertain. This material consisted of CD45RA+ CD4+ T cells from PBMCs, pooled from several time points, taken from a donor given antiretroviral therapy, either interrupted or continuous. The subset was: naive CD4+ CD45RA+ CD45RO- T cells. The CDR3 sequence: CASSFLANTEAFF. The CDR3 nucleotides are TGTGCCAGCAGCTTTCTAGCGAACACTGAAGCTTTCTTT.